The 2 T cell receptor beta chains presented below share a single source sample, sequenced in a study of identical twins. Each CDR3 protein gets one entry after TCRdb re-called the 5' RACE reads with MiXCR. The data hold around 500,000 distinct CDR3 sequences, with approximately 15% observed a single time. These data also featured in a second study, about yellow fever vaccine responses in identical twins.

Input material: CD4+ T cells sorted from blood. These receptors all stem from a woman aged 18-29 years in good health.

The rearrangement joins TRBV6-2 or TRBV6-3 to TRBJ2-7; TRBD2 agrees at 10 bases. Trimming removed 6 bases from V and 6 bases from J; junction bases left unmatched: 23. The CDR3 is 19 residues long. Germline V CDR1 and CDR2: MNHEY, SVGEGT. The CDR3 spells CASSSRQDGAGGRTREQYF. The DNA of the CDR3 is TGTGCCAGCAGCTCTAGACAGGATGGAGCGGGGGGGAGAACGCGCGAGCAGTACTTC.

In DNA form, the CDR3 reads TGTGCCAGTAGTATAGCCGGACAGGGGGCCACTGAAGCTTTCTTT. Translating gives CASSIAGQGATEAFF. The chain joins TRBV19 to TRBJ1-1; 11 bases line up with TRBD1. J was trimmed by 4 bases and V by 1 base; bases with no gene match: 2. The CDR3 is 15 amino acids. Germline V lookup: CDR1 LNHDA, CDR2 SQIVND (reference sequence).